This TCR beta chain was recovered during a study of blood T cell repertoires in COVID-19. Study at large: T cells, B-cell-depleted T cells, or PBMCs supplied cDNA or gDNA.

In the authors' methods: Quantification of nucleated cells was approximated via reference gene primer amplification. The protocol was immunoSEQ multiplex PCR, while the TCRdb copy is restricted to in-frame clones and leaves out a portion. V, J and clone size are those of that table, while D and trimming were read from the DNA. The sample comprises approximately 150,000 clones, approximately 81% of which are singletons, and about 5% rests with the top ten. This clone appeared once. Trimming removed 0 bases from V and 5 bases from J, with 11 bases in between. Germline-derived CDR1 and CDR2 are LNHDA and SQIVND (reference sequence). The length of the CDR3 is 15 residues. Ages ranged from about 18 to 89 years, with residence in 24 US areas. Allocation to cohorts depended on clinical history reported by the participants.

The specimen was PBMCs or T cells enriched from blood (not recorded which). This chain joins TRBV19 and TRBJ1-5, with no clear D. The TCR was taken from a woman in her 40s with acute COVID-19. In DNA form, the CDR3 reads TGTGCCAGTAGTATAGACTCCGGGGTCTATCAGCCCCAGCATTTT. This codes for CASSIDSGVYQPQHF.